This TCR beta chain appears in the sequencing data of a study of T cell repertoires in urothelial bladder cancer (dated by TCRdb to about 2019). Regarding the study in general: Clinical stages of the roughly twelve resected lesions were three cT0, three cTa, three cT1 and three cT2 or greater. The study compared TCR repertoire clonality in bladder tumors with that in benign bladder inflammation. Around 12 patients who had bladder lesions and were undergoing transurethral resection were prospectively identified. About a dozen resected bladder lesions were studied, comprising urothelial carcinoma (UC+) and benign (UC-) specimens. Broad study findings and their caveats: A median tumor infiltrating lymphocyte percentage of approximately 2% was observed in carcinoma specimens, compared with 9.5% to 15% in benign specimens. In carcinoma specimens, up to about 15% of infiltrating lymphocytes were accounted for by a single T-cell clone, compared with roughly 2% in benign specimens. Urothelial carcinoma specimens had fewer T cells than benign specimens, with medians of around 6,000 and 25,000.

As concerns this clone: The antigen this receptor binds is unknown. Base qualities are not at hand, and no much larger clone is one base apart.

The immunoSEQ assay was used to sequence the CDR3 region of the TCR beta chain. The source study handled its data this way. For each specimen, the T-cell fraction, clonal dominance, and maximum TCR clone frequency were calculated. Held by TCRdb, this immuneACCESS table contains in-frame sequences only and omits some clones. Under half of the omission traces to an unresolved V gene where checked; the cause of the rest is unknown. The V and J calls and clone size come from that table; D and trimming were worked out from the DNA. The table for this sample lists 13,000 or so clones; 60% to 70% of them were counted only once. Around 9.5% of the sample is taken by the ten largest. Bladder lesion specimens were obtained at transurethral resection and were stored at -80C. DNA was isolated from bladder specimens obtained during transurethral resection. This clonotype originated in a human donor with urothelial carcinoma. The sequencing input was tumor-infiltrating cells from bladder cancer.

The DNA sequence is as follows: TGTGCCAGTAGTGCGAACGGGTGGGCAGAGACCCAGTACTTC. Translated, it gives CASSANGWAETQYF. Here the chain combines TRBV19 and TRBJ2-5; there is no confident call for the D gene. Deletion took 5 bases off V and 4 bases off J, with a span of 14 bases between the germline ends. The CDR3 sequence holds 14 residues, the cysteine and phenylalanine included. Just the 42-base CDR3 DNA is kept, in frame starting at base 1. As encoded in the germline V gene (reference sequence), CDR1 is LNHDA while CDR2 is SQIVND. Outside the CDR3, residues come from the reference TRBV19 and TRBJ2-5 proteins, so the full variable domain is: DGGITQSPKYLFRKEGQNVTLSCEQNLNHDAMYWYRQDPGQGLRLIYYSQIVNDFQKGDIAEGYSVSREKKESFPLTVTSAQKNPTAFYLCASSANGWAETQYFGPGTRLLVL.